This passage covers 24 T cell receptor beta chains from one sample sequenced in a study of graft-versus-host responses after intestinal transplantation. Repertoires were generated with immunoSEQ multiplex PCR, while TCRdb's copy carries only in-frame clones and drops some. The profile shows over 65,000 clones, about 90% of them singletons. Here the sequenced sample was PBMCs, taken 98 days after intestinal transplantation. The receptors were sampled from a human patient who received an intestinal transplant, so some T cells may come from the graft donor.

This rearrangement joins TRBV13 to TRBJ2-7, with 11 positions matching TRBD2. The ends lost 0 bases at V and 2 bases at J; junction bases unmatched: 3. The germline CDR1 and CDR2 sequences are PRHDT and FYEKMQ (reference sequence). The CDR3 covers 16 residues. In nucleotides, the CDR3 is TGTGCCAGCAGCTTAGGCCTAGCGGGGGGTACCTACGAGCAGTACTTC. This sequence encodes CASSLGLAGGTYEQYF.

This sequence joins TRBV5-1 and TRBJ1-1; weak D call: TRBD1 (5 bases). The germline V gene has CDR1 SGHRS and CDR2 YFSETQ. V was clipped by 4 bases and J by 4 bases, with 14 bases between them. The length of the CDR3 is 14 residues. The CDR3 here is CASSGPQDITEAFF. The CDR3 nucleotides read TGCGCCAGCAGCGGACCACAGGATATCACTGAAGCTTTCTTT.

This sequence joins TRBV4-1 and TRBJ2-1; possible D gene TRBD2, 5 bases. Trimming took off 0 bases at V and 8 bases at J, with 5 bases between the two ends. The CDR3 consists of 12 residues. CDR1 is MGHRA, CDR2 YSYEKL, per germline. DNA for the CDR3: TGCGCCAGCAGCCAAGAGGACTATGAGCAGTTCTTC. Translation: CASSQEDYEQFF.

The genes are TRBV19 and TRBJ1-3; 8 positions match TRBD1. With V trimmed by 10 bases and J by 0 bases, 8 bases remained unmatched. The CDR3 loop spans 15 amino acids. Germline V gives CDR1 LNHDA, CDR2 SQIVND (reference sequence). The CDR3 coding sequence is TGTGCCACGAAACGGGACAGGATCTCTGGAAACACCATATATTTT. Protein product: CATKRDRISGNTIYF.

CDR3 protein: CASSDEGALAKNIQYF. CDR3 nucleotides: TGTGCCAGCAGTGACGAGGGGGCCTTAGCCAAAAACATTCAGTACTTC. This chain uses TRBV25-1 with TRBJ2-4; TRBD1 matches at 7 bases. From germline, CDR1 is MGHDK and CDR2 SYGVNS. V was clipped by 3 bases and J by 0 bases; unmatched bases: 5. The CDR3 is 16 residues long.

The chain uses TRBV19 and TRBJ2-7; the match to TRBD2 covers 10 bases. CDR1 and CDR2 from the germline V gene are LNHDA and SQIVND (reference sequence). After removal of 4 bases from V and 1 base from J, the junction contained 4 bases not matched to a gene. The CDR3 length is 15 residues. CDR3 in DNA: TGTGCCAGTAGTACCCTAGCGGGGGTGTCCTACGAGCAGTACTTC. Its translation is CASSTLAGVSYEQYF.

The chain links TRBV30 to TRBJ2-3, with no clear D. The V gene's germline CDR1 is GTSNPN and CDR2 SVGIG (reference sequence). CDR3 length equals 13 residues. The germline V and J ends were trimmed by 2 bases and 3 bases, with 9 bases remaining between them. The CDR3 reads CAWSLSWTDTQYF. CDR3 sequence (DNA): TGTGCCTGGAGTCTGAGTTGGACAGATACGCAGTATTTT.

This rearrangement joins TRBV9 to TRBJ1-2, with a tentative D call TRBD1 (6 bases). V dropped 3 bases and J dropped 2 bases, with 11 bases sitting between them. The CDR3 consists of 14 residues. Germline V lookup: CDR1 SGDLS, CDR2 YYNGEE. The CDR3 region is CASSARGLNYGYTF. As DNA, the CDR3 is TGTGCCAGCAGCGCCAGGGGTCTAAACTATGGCTACACCTTC.

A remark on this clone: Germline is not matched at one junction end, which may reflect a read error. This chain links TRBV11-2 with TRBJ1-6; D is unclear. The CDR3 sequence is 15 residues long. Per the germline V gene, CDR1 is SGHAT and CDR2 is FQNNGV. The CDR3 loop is CASSLDYAYNSPLHF. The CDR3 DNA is TGTGCCAGCAGCTTAGATTACGCCTACAATTCACCCCTCCACTTT. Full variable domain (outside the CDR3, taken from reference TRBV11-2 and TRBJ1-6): EAGVAQSPRYKIIEKRQSVAFWCNPISGHATLYWYQQILGQGPKLLIQFQNNGVVDDSQLPKDRFSAERLKGVDSTLKIQPAKLEDSAVYLCASSLDYAYNSPLHFGNGTRLTVT.

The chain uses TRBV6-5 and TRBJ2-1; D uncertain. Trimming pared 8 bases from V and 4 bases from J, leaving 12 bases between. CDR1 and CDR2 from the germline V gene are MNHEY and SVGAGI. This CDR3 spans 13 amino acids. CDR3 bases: TGTGCCAGCGGCCTTCATGTATACAATGAGCAGTTCTTC. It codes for CASGLHVYNEQFF.

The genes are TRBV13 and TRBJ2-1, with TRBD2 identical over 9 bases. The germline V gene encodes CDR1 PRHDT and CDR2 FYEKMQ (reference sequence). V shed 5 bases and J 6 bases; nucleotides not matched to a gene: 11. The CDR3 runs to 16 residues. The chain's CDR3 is CASSGGGGGAPNEQFF. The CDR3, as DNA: TGTGCCAGCAGCGGGGGAGGCGGGGGGGCCCCCAATGAGCAGTTCTTC.

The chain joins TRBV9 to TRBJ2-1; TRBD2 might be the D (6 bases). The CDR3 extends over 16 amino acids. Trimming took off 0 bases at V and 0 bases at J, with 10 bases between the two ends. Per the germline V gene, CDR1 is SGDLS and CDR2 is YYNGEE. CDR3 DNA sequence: TGTGCCAGCAGCGTAGCGGGAGATCCCTCCTACAATGAGCAGTTCTTC. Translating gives CASSVAGDPSYNEQFF.

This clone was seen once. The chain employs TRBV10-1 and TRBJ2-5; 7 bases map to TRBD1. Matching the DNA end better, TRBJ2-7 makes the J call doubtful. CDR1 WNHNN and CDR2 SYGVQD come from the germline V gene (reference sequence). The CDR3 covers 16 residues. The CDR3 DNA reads TGCGCCAGCAGTGAGGGGCAGGGGGTGGGATCCTACGAGCAGTACTTC. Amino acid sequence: CASSEGQGVGSYEQYF.

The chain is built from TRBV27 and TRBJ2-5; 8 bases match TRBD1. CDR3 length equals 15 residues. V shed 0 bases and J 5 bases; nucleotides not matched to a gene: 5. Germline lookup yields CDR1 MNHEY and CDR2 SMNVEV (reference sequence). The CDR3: CASSLSSGGAETQYF. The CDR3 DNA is TGTGCCAGCAGTTTATCCTCAGGGGGCGCGGAGACCCAGTACTTC.

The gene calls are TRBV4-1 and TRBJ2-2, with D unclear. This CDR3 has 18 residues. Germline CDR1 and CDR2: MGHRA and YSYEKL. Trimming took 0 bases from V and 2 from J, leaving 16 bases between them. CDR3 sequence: CASSQDRWTGLNTGELFF. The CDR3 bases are TGCGCCAGCAGCCAAGATCGGTGGACGGGCCTCAACACCGGGGAGCTGTTTTTT.

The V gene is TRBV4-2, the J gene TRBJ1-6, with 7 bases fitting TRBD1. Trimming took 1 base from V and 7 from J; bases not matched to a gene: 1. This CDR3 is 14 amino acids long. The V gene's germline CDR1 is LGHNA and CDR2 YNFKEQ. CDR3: CASSQVTGNSPLHF. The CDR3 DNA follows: TGTGCCAGCAGCCAAGTGACAGGGAATTCACCCCTCCACTTT.

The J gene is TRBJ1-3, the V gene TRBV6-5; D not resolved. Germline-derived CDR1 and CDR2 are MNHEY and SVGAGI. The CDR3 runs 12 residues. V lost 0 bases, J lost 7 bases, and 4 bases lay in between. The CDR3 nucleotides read TGTGCCAGCAGTTACTCGGGGAACACCATATATTTT. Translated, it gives CASSYSGNTIYF.

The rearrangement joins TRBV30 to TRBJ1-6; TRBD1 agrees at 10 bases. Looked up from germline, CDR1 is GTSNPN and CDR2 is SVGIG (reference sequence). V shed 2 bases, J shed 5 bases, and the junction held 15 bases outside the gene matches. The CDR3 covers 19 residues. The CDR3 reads CAWSPYTGTGDPDNSPLHF. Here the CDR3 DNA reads TGTGCCTGGAGTCCATATACCGGGACAGGGGATCCCGATAATTCACCCCTCCACTTT.

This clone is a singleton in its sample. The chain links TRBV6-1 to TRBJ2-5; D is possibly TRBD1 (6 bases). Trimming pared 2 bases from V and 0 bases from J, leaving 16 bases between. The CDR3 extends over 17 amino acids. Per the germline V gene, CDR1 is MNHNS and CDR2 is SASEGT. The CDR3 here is CASSEIGGSWYQETQYF. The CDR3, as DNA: TGTGCCAGCAGTGAAATTGGGGGCAGTTGGTACCAAGAGACCCAGTACTTC.

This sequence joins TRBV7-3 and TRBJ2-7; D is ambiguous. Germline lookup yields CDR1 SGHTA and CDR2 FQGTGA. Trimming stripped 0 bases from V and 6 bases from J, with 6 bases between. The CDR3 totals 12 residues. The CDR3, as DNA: TGTGCCAGCAGCTTAACGTTGGGCGAGCAGTACTTC. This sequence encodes CASSLTLGEQYF.

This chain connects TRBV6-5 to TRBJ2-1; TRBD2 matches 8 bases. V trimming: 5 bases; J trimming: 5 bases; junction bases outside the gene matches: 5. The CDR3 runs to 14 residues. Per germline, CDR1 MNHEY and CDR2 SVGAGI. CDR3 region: CASSRGSGNNEQFF. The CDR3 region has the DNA TGTGCCAGCAGTCGGGGTAGCGGGAACAATGAGCAGTTCTTC.

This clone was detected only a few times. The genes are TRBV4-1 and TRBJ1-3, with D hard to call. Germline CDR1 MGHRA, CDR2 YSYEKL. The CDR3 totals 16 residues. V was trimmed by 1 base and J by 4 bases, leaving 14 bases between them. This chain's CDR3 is CASSQGAASGGNTIYF. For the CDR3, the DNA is TGCGCCAGCAGCCAAGGGGCGGCCTCGGGGGGAAACACCATATATTTT.

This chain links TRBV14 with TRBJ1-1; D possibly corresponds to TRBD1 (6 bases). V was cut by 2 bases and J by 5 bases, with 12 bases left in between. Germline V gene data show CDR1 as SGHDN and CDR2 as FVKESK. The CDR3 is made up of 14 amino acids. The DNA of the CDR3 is TGTGCCAGCAGCCAAACAGGGATGGTAACTGAAGCTTTCTTT. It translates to CASSQTGMVTEAFF.

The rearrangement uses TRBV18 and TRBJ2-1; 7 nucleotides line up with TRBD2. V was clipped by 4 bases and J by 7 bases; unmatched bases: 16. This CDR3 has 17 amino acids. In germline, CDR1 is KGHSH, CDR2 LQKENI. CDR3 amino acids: CASSLLAEASPMNEQFF. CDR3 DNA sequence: TGTGCCAGCTCACTTCTAGCGGAGGCCTCCCCAATGAATGAGCAGTTCTTC.